This T cell receptor beta chain was profiled in a study of cytomegalovirus exposure and HLA in healthy donors. Study in general: The 550 to 800 first-cohort repertoires and the approximately 110 validation repertoires shared the same platform, a later analysis reported. Study outcomes and limitations: Researchers reported that three CMV-associated chains were confirmed in vitro as CMV antigen-specific.

Concerning this clone itself: What it recognizes is unknown.

Clones were read by immunoSEQ multiplex PCR, and TCRdb kept only the in-frame ones, dropping some. The repertoire includes about 220,000 clones, 80% to 90% of them detected once, and 2.6% sits in the top ten. Trimming pared 3 bases from V and 4 bases from J, leaving 10 bases between. Germline V lookup: CDR1 KGHSH, CDR2 LQKENI. The CDR3 loop spans 14 amino acids. The chain recombines TRBV18 with TRBJ1-5; a weak D match, TRBD1 (5 bases). Sequenced: PBMCs. This sequence was found in a man in his late teens or twenties in good health and CMV-seronegative. CDR3 residues: CASSPTAINQPQHF. Written as DNA, the CDR3 is TGTGCCAGCTCACCGACAGCTATAAATCAGCCCCAGCATTTT.